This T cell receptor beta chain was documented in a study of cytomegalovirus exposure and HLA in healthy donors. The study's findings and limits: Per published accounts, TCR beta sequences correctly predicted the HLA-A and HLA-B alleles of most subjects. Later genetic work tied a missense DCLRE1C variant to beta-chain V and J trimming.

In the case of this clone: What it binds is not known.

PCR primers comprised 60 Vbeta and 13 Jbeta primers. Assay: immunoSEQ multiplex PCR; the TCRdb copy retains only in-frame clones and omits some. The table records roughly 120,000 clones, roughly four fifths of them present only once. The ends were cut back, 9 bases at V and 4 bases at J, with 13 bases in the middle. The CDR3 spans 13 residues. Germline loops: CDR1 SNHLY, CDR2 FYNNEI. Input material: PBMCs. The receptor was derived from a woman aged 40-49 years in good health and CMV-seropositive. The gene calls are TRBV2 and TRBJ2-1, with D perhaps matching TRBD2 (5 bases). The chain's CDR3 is CASLASRYNEQFF. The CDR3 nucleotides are TGTGCCAGTCTAGCCAGCCGATACAATGAGCAGTTCTTC.